This T cell receptor beta chain came from a study of T-cell memory formation after mild COVID-19. Study background: There were largely donor-specific TCR clusters.

Germline V lookup: CDR1 MGHRA, CDR2 YSYEKL. The CDR3 loop spans 18 amino acids. V was pared by 4 bases and J by 0 bases, with 20 bases between. This clonotype was picked up a small number of times. Its target is not known. General observations from the study: CD4+ contracting clones lay mainly in CM and EM, CD8+ ones in EMRA. Memory cells collected pre-infection included some clones that later responded, suggesting cross-reactive memory joined.

Constant-segment primers served in 5'RACE that generated TCR alpha and TCR beta cDNA libraries bearing sample barcodes and UMIs. Via MiXCR, TCRdb re-called the 5' RACE reads, giving one row per CDR3 protein. The table lists roughly 250,000 distinct CDR3 sequences, around 15% of them singletons. This clonotype was sampled from a man aged 18 to 35 who had mild COVID-19 (a few samples of this study predate the infection). Cell type and time point are not known. Sequencing input: PBMCs or a T cell subset sorted from them (not recorded which). The chain joins TRBV4-1 to TRBJ2-3; no definite D call. This CDR3 reads CASSPLEPDGMSTDTQYF. CDR3 bases: TGCGCCAGCAGCCCTTTGGAGCCTGACGGAATGAGCACAGATACGCAGTATTTT.